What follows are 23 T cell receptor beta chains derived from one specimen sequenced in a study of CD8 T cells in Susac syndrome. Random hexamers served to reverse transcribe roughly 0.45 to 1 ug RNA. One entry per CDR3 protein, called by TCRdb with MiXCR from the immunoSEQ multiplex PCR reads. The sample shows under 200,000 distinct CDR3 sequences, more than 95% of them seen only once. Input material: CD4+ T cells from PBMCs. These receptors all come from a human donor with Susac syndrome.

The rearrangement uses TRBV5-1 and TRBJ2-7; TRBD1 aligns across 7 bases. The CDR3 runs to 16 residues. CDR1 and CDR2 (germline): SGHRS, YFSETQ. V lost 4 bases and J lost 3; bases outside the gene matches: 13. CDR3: CASSVHPDRVSYEQYV. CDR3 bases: TGCGCCAGCAGCGTTCACCCCGACAGGGTTAGCTACGAGCAGTACGTC.

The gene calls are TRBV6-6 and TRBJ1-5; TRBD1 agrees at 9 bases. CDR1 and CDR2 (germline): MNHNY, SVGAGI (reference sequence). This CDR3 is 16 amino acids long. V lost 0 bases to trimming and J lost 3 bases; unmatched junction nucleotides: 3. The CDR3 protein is CASSYSGTGNNQPQHF. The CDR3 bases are TGTGCCAGCAGTTACTCCGGGACAGGGAACAATCAGCCCCAGCATTTT.

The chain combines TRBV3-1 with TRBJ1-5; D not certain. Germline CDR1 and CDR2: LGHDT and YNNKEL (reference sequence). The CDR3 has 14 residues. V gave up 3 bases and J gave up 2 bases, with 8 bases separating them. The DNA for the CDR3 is TGTGCCAGCAGCCAGCGAGTGGGCAATCAGCCCCAGCATTTT. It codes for CASSQRVGNQPQHF.

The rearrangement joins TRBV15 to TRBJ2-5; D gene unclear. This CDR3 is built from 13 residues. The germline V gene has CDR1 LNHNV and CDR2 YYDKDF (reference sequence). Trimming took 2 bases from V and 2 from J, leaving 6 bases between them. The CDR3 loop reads CATSRPIQETQYF. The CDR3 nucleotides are TGTGCCACCAGCAGACCAATTCAAGAGACCCAGTACTTC.

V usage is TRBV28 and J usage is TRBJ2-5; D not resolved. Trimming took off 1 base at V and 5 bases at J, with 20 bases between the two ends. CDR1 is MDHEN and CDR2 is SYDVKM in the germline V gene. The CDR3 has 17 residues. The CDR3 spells CASSLSLIPGLGETQYF. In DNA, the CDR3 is TGTGCCAGCAGTTTATCCCTAATCCCCGGGTTGGGGGAGACCCAGTACTTC.

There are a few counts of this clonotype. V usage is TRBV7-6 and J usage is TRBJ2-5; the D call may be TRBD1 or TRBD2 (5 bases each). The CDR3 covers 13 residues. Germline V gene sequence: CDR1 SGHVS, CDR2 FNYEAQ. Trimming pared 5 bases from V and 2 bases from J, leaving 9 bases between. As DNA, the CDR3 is TGTGCCAGCAGCCGGGGACGGCAAGAGACCCAGTACTTC. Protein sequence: CASSRGRQETQYF.

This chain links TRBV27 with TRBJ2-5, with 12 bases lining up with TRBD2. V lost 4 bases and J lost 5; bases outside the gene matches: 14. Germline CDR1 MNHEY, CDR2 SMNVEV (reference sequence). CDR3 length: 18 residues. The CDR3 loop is CASSSPLTSGSSKETQYF. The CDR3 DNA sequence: TGTGCCAGCAGTTCACCCTTGACTAGCGGGAGCTCCAAGGAGACCCAGTACTTC.

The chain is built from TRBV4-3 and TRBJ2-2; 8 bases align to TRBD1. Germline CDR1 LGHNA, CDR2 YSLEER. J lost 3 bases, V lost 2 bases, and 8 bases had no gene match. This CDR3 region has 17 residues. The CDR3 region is CASSQFDRGVDTGELFF. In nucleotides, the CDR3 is TGCGCCAGCAGCCAATTCGACAGGGGCGTGGACACCGGGGAGCTGTTTTTT.

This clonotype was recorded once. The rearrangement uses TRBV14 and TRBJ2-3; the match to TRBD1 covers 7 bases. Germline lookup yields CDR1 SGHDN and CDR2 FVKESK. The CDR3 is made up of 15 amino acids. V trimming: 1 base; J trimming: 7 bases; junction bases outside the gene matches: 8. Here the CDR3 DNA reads TGTGCCAGCAGCCAAGGTCGTGACAGGGCATATACGCAGTATTTT. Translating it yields CASSQGRDRAYTQYF.

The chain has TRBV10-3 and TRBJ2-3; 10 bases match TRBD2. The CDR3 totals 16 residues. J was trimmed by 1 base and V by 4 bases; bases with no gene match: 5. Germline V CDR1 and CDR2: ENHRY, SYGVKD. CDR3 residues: CAISALAGGGTDTQYF. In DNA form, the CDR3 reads TGTGCCATCAGTGCCTTAGCGGGAGGAGGCACAGATACGCAGTATTTT.

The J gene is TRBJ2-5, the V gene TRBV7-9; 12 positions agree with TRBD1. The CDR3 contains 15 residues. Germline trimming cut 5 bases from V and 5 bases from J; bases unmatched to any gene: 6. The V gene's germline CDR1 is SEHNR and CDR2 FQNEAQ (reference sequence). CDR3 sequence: CASSPGTGGAETQYF. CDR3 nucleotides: TGTGCCAGCAGCCCAGGGACAGGGGGCGCGGAGACCCAGTACTTC.

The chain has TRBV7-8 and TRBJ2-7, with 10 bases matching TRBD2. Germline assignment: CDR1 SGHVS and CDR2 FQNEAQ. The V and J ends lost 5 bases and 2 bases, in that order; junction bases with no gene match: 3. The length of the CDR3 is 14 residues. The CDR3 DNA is TGTGCCAGCAGCATTGGACTAGCGGCCTACGAGCAGTACTTC. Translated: CASSIGLAAYEQYF.

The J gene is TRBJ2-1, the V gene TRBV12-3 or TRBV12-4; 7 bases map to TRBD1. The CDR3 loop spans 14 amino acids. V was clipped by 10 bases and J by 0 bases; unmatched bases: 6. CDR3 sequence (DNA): TGTGCCACCAAGGGGGCCTCCTCCTACAATGAGCAGTTCTTC. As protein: CATKGASSYNEQFF.

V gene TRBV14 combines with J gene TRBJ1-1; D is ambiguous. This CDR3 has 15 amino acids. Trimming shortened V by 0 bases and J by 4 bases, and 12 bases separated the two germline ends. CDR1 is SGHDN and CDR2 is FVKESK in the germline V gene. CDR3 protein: CASSQDEGKGTEAFF. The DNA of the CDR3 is TGTGCCAGCAGCCAAGATGAAGGGAAGGGCACTGAAGCTTTCTTT.

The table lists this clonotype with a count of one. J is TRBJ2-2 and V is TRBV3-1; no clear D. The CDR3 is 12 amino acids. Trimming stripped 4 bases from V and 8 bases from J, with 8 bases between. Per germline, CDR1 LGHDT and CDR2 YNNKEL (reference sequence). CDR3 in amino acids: CASSPARGELFF. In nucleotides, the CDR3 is TGTGCCAGCAGCCCTGCGCGGGGGGAGCTGTTTTTT.

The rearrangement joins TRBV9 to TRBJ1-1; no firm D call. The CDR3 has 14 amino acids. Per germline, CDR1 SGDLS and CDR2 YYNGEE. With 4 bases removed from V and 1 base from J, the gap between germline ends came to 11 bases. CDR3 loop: CASSPSLTNTEAFF. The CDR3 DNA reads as TGTGCCAGCAGCCCCTCTTTGACGAACACTGAAGCTTTCTTT.

CDR3 sequence: CASSWGSQETQYF. DNA of the CDR3: TGTGCCAGCAGCTGGGGGAGCCAAGAGACCCAGTACTTC. V usage is TRBV5-6 and J usage is TRBJ2-5; D may correspond to TRBD1 or TRBD2 (5 bases each). CDR3 length: 13 residues. Germline values: CDR1 SGHDT, CDR2 YYEEEE. Trimming took 3 bases from V and 1 from J, leaving 7 bases between them.

CDR3 protein: CASSPLSHRGNNEQFF. The DNA for the CDR3 is TGTGCCAGCAGCCCGTTGTCGCATCGGGGTAACAATGAGCAGTTCTTC. The chain is built from TRBV7-2 and TRBJ2-1; weak D call: TRBD2 (5 bases). The CDR3 consists of 16 residues. The germline CDR1 and CDR2 sequences are SGHTA and FQGNSA. Trimming shortened V by 5 bases and J by 5 bases, and 19 bases separated the two germline ends. Full variable domain (missing parts from reference TRBV7-2 and TRBJ2-1): GAGVSQSPSNKVTEKGKDVELRCDPISGHTALYWYRQSLGQGLEFLIYFQGNSAPDKSGLPSDRFSAERTGGSVSTLTIQRTQQEDSAVYLCASSPLSHRGNNEQFFGPGTRLTVL.

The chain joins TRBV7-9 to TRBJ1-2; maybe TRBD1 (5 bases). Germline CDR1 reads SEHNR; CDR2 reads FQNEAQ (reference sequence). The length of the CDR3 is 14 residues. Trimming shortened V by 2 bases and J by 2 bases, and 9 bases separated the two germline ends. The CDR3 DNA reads TGTGCCAGCAGCTTAATCGGGGGAAACTATGGCTACACCTTC. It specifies CASSLIGGNYGYTF.

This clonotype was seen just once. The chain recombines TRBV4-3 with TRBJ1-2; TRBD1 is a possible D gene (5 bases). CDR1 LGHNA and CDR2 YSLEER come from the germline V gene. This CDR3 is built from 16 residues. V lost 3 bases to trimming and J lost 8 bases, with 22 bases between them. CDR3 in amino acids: CASSQIMYGADAGYTF. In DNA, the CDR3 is TGCGCCAGCAGCCAGATCATGTACGGGGCGGATGCCGGCTACACCTTC.

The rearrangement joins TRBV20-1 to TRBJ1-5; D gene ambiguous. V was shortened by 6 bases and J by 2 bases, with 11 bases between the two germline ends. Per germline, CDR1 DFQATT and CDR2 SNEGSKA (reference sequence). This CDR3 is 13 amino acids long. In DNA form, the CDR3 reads TGCAGTGCACAAGGGCTAGGCAATCAGCCCCAGCATTTT. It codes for CSAQGLGNQPQHF.

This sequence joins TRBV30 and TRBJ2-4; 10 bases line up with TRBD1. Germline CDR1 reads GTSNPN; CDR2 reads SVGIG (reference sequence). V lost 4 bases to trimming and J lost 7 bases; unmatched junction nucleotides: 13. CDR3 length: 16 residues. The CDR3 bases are TGTGCCTGGACCTCGGGGGGACAGGGGCCGGAGAACATTCAGTACTTC. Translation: CAWTSGGQGPENIQYF.

Here the CDR3 DNA reads TGTGCCAGTAGTATAAAGGGGAATTCACCCCTCCACTTT. This gives the protein CASSIKGNSPLHF. V usage is TRBV19 and J usage is TRBJ1-6, with a possible D match to TRBD1 (5 bases). Between the trimmed V and J ends, which lost 2 bases and 7 bases, there was a span of 6 bases. This CDR3 region has 13 residues. Looked up from germline, CDR1 is LNHDA and CDR2 is SQIVND (reference sequence).